The sequence of this T cell receptor (beta chain) was determined in a study of cytomegalovirus exposure and HLA in healthy donors. Whole-study results and caveats: Common viral pathogens were later found to be apparently linked to several of the most significant clusters.

Each donor was nominally healthy when sampled (though unrecorded immune exposures were likely). Details on this clone: Its antigen is unidentified.

13 Jbeta primers and 60 Vbeta primers were used for the PCR. Using immunoSEQ multiplex PCR, the repertoire was profiled, and TCRdb retains in-frame clones only, with some absent. Counted here are 90,000 to 150,000 clones, under 90% occurring once; the ten biggest clones make up about 2%. Material: PBMCs. The TCR comes from a woman aged 40-49 years in good health and CMV-seronegative.

Here the CDR3 reads CASSLLAGGADTQYF. In DNA form, the CDR3 reads TGTGCCAGCAGTTTACTAGCGGGGGGTGCAGATACGCAGTATTTT. The chain has TRBV6-1 and TRBJ2-3; TRBD2 agrees at 12 bases. CDR1 is MNHNS and CDR2 is SASEGT in the germline V gene. V lost 5 bases to trimming and J lost 4 bases; unmatched junction nucleotides: 4. This CDR3 contains 15 residues.